These 16 T cell receptor beta chains share one sample of origin, sequenced in a study of T cells after yellow fever vaccination. TCRdb passed the 5' RACE reads through MiXCR, listing each CDR3 protein once. The sample records roughly 350,000 distinct CDR3 sequences, approximately 4% being singletons. The sequencing used PBMCs, collected 5 days after the yellow fever booster vaccination. These receptors were obtained from a man aged 18 to 29 who received the YFV17D yellow fever vaccine.

This clonotype has a handful of counts. CDR3 DNA: TGTGCCAGTAATGACGGCCCTTACGTCGGCTATGGCTACACCTTC. Translation gives CASNDGPYVGYGYTF. The chain joins TRBV12-3 or TRBV12-4 to TRBJ1-2; unclear D gene. There are 15 residues in the CDR3. Trimming left V 9 bases short and J 4 bases short, with 21 bases between.

The V call is TRBV4-1, the J call TRBJ1-1; D is undetermined. The V and J ends lost 2 bases and 1 base respectively, with 11 bases between them. Germline CDR1 reads MGHRA; CDR2 reads YSYEKL. This CDR3 comprises 15 residues. CDR3 region: CASSQPVLRNTEAFF. CDR3 DNA: TGCGCCAGCAGCCAACCGGTTCTCCGGAACACTGAAGCTTTCTTT.

This clonotype has a handful of counts. This sequence joins TRBV27 and TRBJ2-5; 12 bases map to TRBD1. The CDR3 spans 17 residues. Germline V gene lookup returns CDR1 MNHEY and CDR2 SMNVEV (reference sequence). J gave up 5 bases and V 5 bases, and 12 bases lay outside the gene matches. The CDR3 reads CASSPQPGTGGQETQYF. CDR3 bases: TGTGCCAGCAGTCCCCAACCCGGGACAGGGGGCCAGGAGACCCAGTACTTC.

CDR3 region: CASRANPQSYSNQPQHF. DNA for the CDR3: TGTGCCAGCAGAGCCAATCCTCAGAGTTATAGCAATCAGCCCCAGCATTTT. This chain joins TRBV6-6 and TRBJ1-5; D remains unclear. Trimming left V 6 bases short and J 0 bases short, with 18 bases between. The length of the CDR3 is 17 residues. CDR1 is MNHNY and CDR2 is SVGAGI in the germline V gene (reference sequence).

This clonotype was found many times. The chain recombines TRBV4-1 with TRBJ1-1, with TRBD1 identical over 10 bases. Germline V gene lookup returns CDR1 MGHRA and CDR2 YSYEKL. Trimming took 4 bases from V and 0 from J; bases not matched to a gene: 5. This CDR3 region has 16 residues. The DNA of the CDR3 is TGCGCCAGCAGCCGAGGACAGGGGGAGGTGAACACTGAAGCTTTCTTT. Its protein product is CASSRGQGEVNTEAFF.

This clonotype was seen a few times. The CDR3 loop is CSAAPGLVAGELFF. The CDR3 DNA reads TGCAGTGCGGCACCGGGACTAGTGGCCGGGGAGCTGTTTTTT. The chain couples TRBV20-1 to TRBJ2-2; the match to TRBD2 covers 8 bases. With V trimmed by 6 bases and J by 6 bases, 9 bases remained unmatched. The CDR3 totals 14 residues. Germline lookup yields CDR1 DFQATT and CDR2 SNEGSKA (reference sequence).

This clonotype was observed many times. The chain uses TRBV18 and TRBJ2-3, with D possibly matching TRBD2 (6 bases). Trimming left V 3 bases short and J 1 base short, with 14 bases between. CDR1 is KGHSH and CDR2 is LQKENI in the germline V gene. This CDR3 spans 16 amino acids. The CDR3 DNA reads as TGTGCCAGCTCACCCCTGGGAGGTGGCGGCACAGATACGCAGTATTTT. It yields the protein CASSPLGGGGTDTQYF. Looking up the rest from reference TRBV18 and TRBJ2-3 gives the full variable domain: NAGVMQNPRHLVRRRGQEARLRCSPMKGHSHVYWYRQLPEEGLKFMVYLQKENIIDESGMPKERFSAEFPKEGPSILRIQQVVRGDSAAYFCASSPLGGGGTDTQYFGPGTRLTVL.

This clonotype has at least ten counts. The chain employs TRBV7-3 and TRBJ2-3; a weak D match, TRBD2 (5 bases). The V and J ends lost 4 bases and 4 bases respectively, with 9 bases between them. There are 13 residues in the CDR3. Germline V gene sequence: CDR1 SGHTA, CDR2 FQGTGA. The CDR3, as DNA: TGTGCCAGCAGCTCCCTAGCAGCAGATACGCAGTATTTT. Amino acid sequence: CASSSLAADTQYF.

The V gene is TRBV6-2 or TRBV6-3, the J gene TRBJ2-3, with 7 positions matching TRBD2. Germline CDR1 is MNHEY and CDR2 is SVGEGT. The CDR3 is 16 residues long. J lost 3 bases, V lost 5 bases, and 11 bases had no gene match. The chain's CDR3 is CASSPLGLEGTDTQYF. CDR3 DNA: TGTGCCAGCAGTCCCCTCGGACTAGAGGGGACAGATACGCAGTATTTT.

This clonotype was recorded many times. V usage is TRBV7-2 and J usage is TRBJ2-2; D gene unclear. CDR3 length: 12 amino acids. Looked up from germline, CDR1 is SGHTA and CDR2 is FQGNSA. The V gene lost 1 base and the J gene lost 6 bases, with 3 bases spanning the gap. The CDR3 coding sequence is TGTGCCAGCAGCTTAGGGGCCGGGGAGCTGTTTTTT. Protein: CASSLGAGELFF.

A few counts support this clonotype. V is TRBV12-3 or TRBV12-4 and J is TRBJ1-1; no definite D call. Between the trimmed V and J ends, which lost 2 bases and 1 base, there was a span of 5 bases. The CDR3 has 13 amino acids. The CDR3 DNA follows: TGTGCCAGCAGTTTAAGGAAGAACACTGAAGCTTTCTTT. Residues: CASSLRKNTEAFF.

This clonotype was observed a few times. The chain has TRBV10-3 and TRBJ2-1; the match to TRBD2 covers 8 bases. The germline CDR1 and CDR2 sequences are ENHRY and SYGVKD. After removal of 7 bases from V and 6 bases from J, the junction contained 14 bases not matched to a gene. This CDR3 contains 16 residues. Here the CDR3 DNA reads TGTGCCATCACCGGATCGGGGGGGGGAACACTCAATGAGCAGTTCTTC. It specifies CAITGSGGGTLNEQFF.

This clonotype was observed a few times. The V and J genes are TRBV6-5 and TRBJ2-1; 12 nucleotides line up with TRBD2. V shed 7 bases, J shed 4 bases, and the junction held 8 bases outside the gene matches. Germline V gene data show CDR1 as MNHEY and CDR2 as SVGAGI. This CDR3 is 16 amino acids long. The CDR3 DNA reads TGTGCCAGCACTCCACTAGCGGGGGGCGGTTACAATGAGCAGTTCTTC. This codes for CASTPLAGGGYNEQFF.

The V gene is TRBV5-1, the J gene TRBJ2-7, with a weak D call TRBD1 (5 bases). V was pared by 10 bases and J by 4 bases, with 21 bases between. The CDR3 totals 14 residues. Germline V gene sequence: CDR1 SGHRS, CDR2 YFSETQ. The CDR3 DNA reads TGCGCCTCCGAGACCCCACTGGGGCGTTACGAGCAGTACGTC. This sequence encodes CASETPLGRYEQYV.

This clonotype was seen a handful of times. The CDR3 DNA reads as TGTGCCAGCAGCTTTACGGGACAGGGGACCTTACTAGCCAAAAACATTCAGTACTTC. It codes for CASSFTGQGTLLAKNIQYF. The gene calls are TRBV7-2 and TRBJ2-4, with 10 bases aligning to TRBD1. Germline CDR1 and CDR2: SGHTA and FQGNSA. V dropped 3 bases and J dropped 0; count of bases not matched to a gene: 11. The CDR3 has 19 residues.

In this sample, this clonotype turned up many times. The chain joins TRBV10-3 to TRBJ2-7; D possibly matches TRBD1 or TRBD2 (6 bases each). This CDR3 contains 13 residues. Looked up from germline, CDR1 is ENHRY and CDR2 is SYGVKD. Trimming took off 6 bases at V and 2 bases at J, with 11 bases between the two ends. The CDR3 sequence is CAIRVGGPYEQYF. The CDR3 DNA follows: TGTGCCATCAGGGTCGGGGGCCCCTACGAGCAGTACTTC.